The next 19 T cell receptor beta chains were all read from a single sample in a study of response to subunit inactivated influenza vaccine. A single record per CDR3 protein comes from TCRdb applying MiXCR to the RT-PCR reads. The table lists approximately 500,000 distinct CDR3 sequences, 10% to 15% of them singletons. The sequencing used PBMCs from blood, collected about 40 days after vaccination. Every receptor here comes from a man in his forties or fifties who received an inactivated influenza vaccine.

This chain uses TRBV20-1 with TRBJ2-7; 8 positions agree with TRBD1. The CDR3 is 14 amino acids. The V segment lost 6 bases and the J segment 6 bases; nucleotides outside the gene matches: 13. CDR1 is DFQATT, CDR2 SNEGSKA, per germline (reference sequence). CDR3: CSARRTGINSEQYF. CDR3 nucleotides: TGCAGTGCCAGAAGGACAGGGATTAACTCCGAGCAGTACTTC.

This clonotype was recorded at least ten times. The rearrangement links TRBV18 to TRBJ2-7; possible D gene TRBD2, 5 bases. From germline, CDR1 is KGHSH and CDR2 LQKENI. The V end lost 3 bases, the J end lost 6 bases, and 15 bases lay between the germline ends. The CDR3 is 14 amino acids. The CDR3: CASSPPSGDFEQYF. For the CDR3, the DNA is TGTGCCAGCTCACCGCCGTCCGGGGATTTCGAGCAGTACTTC.

The table lists this clonotype with many counts. A junction end diverges from the germline sequence, so it may reflect a read error. V usage is TRBV12-3 or TRBV12-4 and J usage is TRBJ2-5; D possibly corresponds to TRBD1 (5 bases). The CDR3 spans 14 residues. CDR3 nucleotides: TGTGCCAGCAGCTTAGGAGCAGGGCGCGAGACCCAGTACTTC. Amino acid sequence: CASSLGAGRETQYF.

Only a few counts were recorded for this clonotype. This rearrangement joins TRBV7-8 to TRBJ2-7; possible D gene TRBD2, 6 bases. Looked up from germline, CDR1 is SGHVS and CDR2 is FQNEAQ. V lost 2 bases to trimming and J lost 1 base, with 15 bases between them. CDR3 length: 16 residues. The CDR3 bases are TGTGCCAGCAGCTTATCCGACGGGCTAGCGTCCTACGAGCAGTACTTC. Its protein product is CASSLSDGLASYEQYF.

This clonotype turned up a few times. DNA for the CDR3: TGTGCCAGCAGCTTAGTACTTGAGGAGCAGTACTTC. This translates into CASSLVLEEQYF. The chain joins TRBV7-9 to TRBJ2-7, with D uncertain. This CDR3 comprises 12 residues. The germline V gene encodes CDR1 SEHNR and CDR2 FQNEAQ (reference sequence). Trimming stripped 1 base from V and 7 bases from J, with 8 bases between.

The CDR3 loop is CASSLAGGITGELFF. DNA for the CDR3: TGTGCCAGCAGCCTAGCGGGGGGCATCACCGGGGAGCTGTTTTTT. The chain couples TRBV12-3 or TRBV12-4 to TRBJ2-2; 11 nucleotides match TRBD2. V was clipped by 6 bases and J by 4 bases; unmatched bases: 4. This CDR3 contains 15 residues.

This clonotype was counted ten times or more. The chain links TRBV28 to TRBJ2-7, with D tentatively TRBD1 (5 bases). Germline values: CDR1 MDHEN, CDR2 SYDVKM. The V gene lost 7 bases and the J gene lost 5 bases, with 15 bases spanning the gap. The CDR3 is 13 residues long. This CDR3 reads CASKVPGSHEQYF. DNA for the CDR3: TGTGCCAGCAAAGTGCCAGGGTCCCACGAGCAGTACTTC.

The chain recombines TRBV5-1 with TRBJ2-3, with D maybe TRBD2 (5 bases). With 1 base removed from V and 8 bases from J, the gap between germline ends came to 14 bases. The CDR3 loop spans 14 amino acids. Germline-derived CDR1 and CDR2 are SGHRS and YFSETQ. The CDR3 nucleotides are TGCGCCAGCAGCTTGAACACGGATGGAGGTACGCAGTATTTT. This codes for CASSLNTDGGTQYF.

This clonotype was counted only a few times. The chain carries TRBV28 and TRBJ2-5; D is uncertain. Germline CDR1 is MDHEN and CDR2 is SYDVKM. With 3 bases removed from V and 7 bases from J, the gap between germline ends came to 12 bases. There are 13 residues in the CDR3. The CDR3 spells CASSFALDGTQYF. The CDR3 DNA reads as TGTGCCAGCAGTTTCGCCCTGGATGGGACCCAGTACTTC.

This clonotype occurred many times. V is TRBV7-8 and J is TRBJ2-7, with TRBD2 matching 7 bases. The CDR3 spans 14 residues. The germline gives CDR1 SGHVS, CDR2 FQNEAQ. V lost 5 bases and J lost 4; bases outside the gene matches: 8. CDR3 coding DNA: TGTGCCAGCAGCAGGCCCGAGGGAGGGTACGAGCAGTACTTC. Residues: CASSRPEGGYEQYF.

This clonotype was seen only a few times. The rearrangement uses TRBV9 and TRBJ2-1, with D perhaps matching TRBD1 (5 bases). Trimming pared 0 bases from V and 6 bases from J, leaving 13 bases between. CDR3 length: 15 residues. Looked up from germline, CDR1 is SGDLS and CDR2 is YYNGEE. The CDR3 loop is CASSVDLIRVNEQFF. The CDR3 DNA reads as TGTGCCAGCAGCGTAGACCTTATCAGGGTCAATGAGCAGTTCTTC.

This clonotype was counted only a few times. V usage is TRBV12-3 or TRBV12-4 and J usage is TRBJ2-7; D is perhaps TRBD1 (6 bases). CDR3 size: 17 residues. The V and J ends lost 6 bases and 2 bases respectively, with 23 bases between them. CDR3 residues: CASSTTDSRLPTYEQYF. CDR3 bases: TGTGCCAGCAGCACAACGGACAGTCGTCTTCCTACCTACGAGCAGTACTTC.

This clonotype was seen more than once but under ten times. This sequence joins TRBV6-1 and TRBJ2-5; 12 bases agree with TRBD2. Germline V gene data show CDR1 as MNHNS and CDR2 as SASEGT. This CDR3 has 15 amino acids. V dropped 6 bases and J dropped 3; count of bases not matched to a gene: 5. The CDR3 spells CASRLGLAGKETQYF. CDR3 sequence (DNA): TGTGCCAGCAGGCTCGGACTAGCGGGGAAAGAGACCCAGTACTTC.

The chain couples TRBV24-1 to TRBJ2-3, with D tentatively TRBD2 (6 bases). Trimming cost V 0 bases and J 4 bases, with 13 bases left between them. Per germline, CDR1 KGHDR and CDR2 SFDVKD. CDR3 length: 16 amino acids. The chain's CDR3 is CATSDLTGGVADTQYF. The DNA of the CDR3 is TGTGCCACCAGTGATTTGACAGGAGGGGTTGCAGATACGCAGTATTTT.

This clonotype was seen more than once but under ten times. The CDR3 nucleotides read TGCAGCGAGCAGACAGGGGGAGCCACAGATACGCAGTATTTT. Its protein product is CSEQTGGATDTQYF. The chain recombines TRBV29-1 with TRBJ2-3; 9 nucleotides agree with TRBD1. The CDR3 contains 14 residues. Losses at the gene ends were 7 bases for V and 2 bases for J; bases not matched to a gene: 7. Germline CDR1 and CDR2: SQVTM and ANQGSEA.

The table lists this clonotype with many counts. The chain joins TRBV7-2 to TRBJ2-7; no reliable D call. Germline values: CDR1 SGHTA, CDR2 FQGNSA. The CDR3 is 14 residues long. V lost 3 bases, J lost 0 bases, and 9 bases lay in between. CDR3 loop: CASSFTVPSYEQYF. The CDR3 coding sequence is TGTGCCAGCAGCTTCACAGTCCCCTCCTACGAGCAGTACTTC.

This clonotype was observed many times. The DNA of the CDR3 is TGCAGCGTTGGAAGGGGGCTGAACACTGAAGCTTTCTTT. Protein: CSVGRGLNTEAFF. The chain recombines TRBV29-1 with TRBJ1-1; 7 positions match TRBD1. The CDR3 totals 13 residues. Germline V CDR1 and CDR2: SQVTM, ANQGSEA. The ends lost 4 bases at V and 0 bases at J; junction bases unmatched: 2.

This clonotype has a count of ten or more. This chain uses TRBV7-2 with TRBJ2-4; D unresolved. CDR1 SGHTA and CDR2 FQGNSA come from the germline V gene. The CDR3 is made up of 15 amino acids. Trimming took off 5 bases at V and 1 base at J, with 12 bases between the two ends. The chain's CDR3 is CASSPSGVAKNIQYF. The CDR3, as DNA: TGTGCCAGCAGCCCTTCTGGGGTTGCCAAAAACATTCAGTACTTC.

This clonotype appeared many times. This chain joins TRBV11-2 and TRBJ2-3; 10 bases line up with TRBD2. Germline lookup yields CDR1 SGHAT and CDR2 FQNNGV. After removal of 5 bases from V and 0 bases from J, the junction contained 5 bases not matched to a gene. The CDR3 covers 16 residues. CDR3 protein: CASSPVAGGSTDTQYF. CDR3 DNA: TGTGCCAGCAGCCCGGTAGCGGGGGGCAGCACAGATACGCAGTATTTT.